This T cell receptor beta chain originates from a study of brain metastases from non-small cell lung cancer. Per the germline V gene, CDR1 is LNHNV and CDR2 is YYDKDF (reference sequence). Trimming took off 4 bases at V and 10 bases at J, with 13 bases between the two ends. The CDR3 loop spans 12 amino acids. The data were produced by immunoSEQ multiplex PCR, yet TCRdb's version contains in-frame clones alone and is incomplete. The sample contains approximately 2,500 clones, more than 75% of which appear only once. The source of this sequence is a donor at least 40 years old with non-small cell lung cancer. The V gene is TRBV15, the J gene TRBJ1-1, with D perhaps TRBD1 (5 bases). The sequenced sample consisted of tumor-adjacent normal tissue. The CDR3 is CATSTQRGRAFF. CDR3 bases: TGTGCCACCAGCACTCAGAGGGGACGAGCTTTCTTT.